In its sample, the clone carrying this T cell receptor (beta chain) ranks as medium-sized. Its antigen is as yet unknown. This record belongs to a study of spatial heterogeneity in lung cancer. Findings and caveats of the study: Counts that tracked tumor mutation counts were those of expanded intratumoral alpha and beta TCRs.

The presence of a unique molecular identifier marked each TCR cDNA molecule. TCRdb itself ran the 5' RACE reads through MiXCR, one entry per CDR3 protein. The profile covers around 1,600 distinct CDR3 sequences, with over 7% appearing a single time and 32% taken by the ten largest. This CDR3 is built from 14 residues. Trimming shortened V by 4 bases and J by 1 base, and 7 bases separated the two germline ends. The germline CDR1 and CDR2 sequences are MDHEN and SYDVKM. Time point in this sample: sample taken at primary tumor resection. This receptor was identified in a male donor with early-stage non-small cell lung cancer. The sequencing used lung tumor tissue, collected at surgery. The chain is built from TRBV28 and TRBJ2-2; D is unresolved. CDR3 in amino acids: CASSYPRNTGELFF. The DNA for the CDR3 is TGTGCCAGCAGTTACCCCAGGAACACCGGGGAGCTGTTTTTT.